This entry is about one T cell receptor beta chain. As yet, its antigen is unknown. The sample is drawn from a study of cytomegalovirus exposure and HLA in healthy donors. The CDR3 has 15 amino acids. Germline trimming cut 4 bases from V and 8 bases from J; bases unmatched to any gene: 12. From germline, CDR1 is SNHLY and CDR2 FYNNEI. The study, taken as a whole, reports: Information on immune exposure was restricted to one variable (CMV serostatus). Most subjects' HLA-A and HLA-B alleles were reportedly predicted from TCR beta sequences. Association of a missense DCLRE1C variant with TCR beta V- and J-gene trimming was reported in a later analysis.

Researchers ran the PCR with 60 Vbeta and 13 Jbeta primers. Sequenced by immunoSEQ multiplex PCR; TCRdb stores in-frame clones only, minus some. Of 180,000 or so clones in the sample, under 80% were seen once. The study sampled nominally healthy donors, though unrecorded immune exposures were likely. Sequences were obtained from PBMCs. The clonotype was recovered from a man aged 35 to 55 in good health and CMV-seronegative. The V call is TRBV2, the J call TRBJ2-5; 8 bases line up with TRBD2. DNA for the CDR3: TGTGCCAGCAGTGCTTTGCGGGGGGCCCCTGGAACCCAGTACTTC. It yields the protein CASSALRGAPGTQYF.